One and the same sample provided the 31 T cell receptor beta chains below, sequenced in a study of metastatic and nonmetastatic thyroid tumors. Ahead of thyroid surgery, no patient had received treatment of any kind. With MiXCR, TCRdb reprocessed the PCR reads. Of tens of thousands of clones detected, around 13% appear once; the ten largest clones hold 7% to 9%. The sequenced sample consisted of tumor tissue. These receptor sequences come from a female donor with papillary thyroid cancer or a benign thyroid nodule (not recorded which). Some clones in this sample may be carry-over from other donors' samples.

The table lists this clone with many counts. V usage is TRBV20-1 and J usage is TRBJ2-3; D is perhaps TRBD2 (6 bases). Germline V CDR1 and CDR2: DFQATT, SNEGSKA (reference sequence). CDR3 length: 13 residues. Trimming cost V 4 bases and J 2 bases, with 10 bases left between them. CDR3 sequence reads: CSAKRVVTDTQYF. The CDR3 DNA follows: TGCAGTGCTAAGCGGGTCGTCACAGATACGCAGTATTTT.

V is TRBV24-1 and J is TRBJ2-1, with 12 bases matching TRBD2. Per germline, CDR1 KGHDR and CDR2 SFDVKD. The J segment lost 0 bases and the V segment lost 4 bases, leaving 18 bases of the junction unmatched. The CDR3 has 22 amino acids. DNA for the CDR3: TGTGCCACCAGTGACCACCGAGGTCGGCGGACTAGCGGGATGAGCTCCTACAATGAGCAGTTCTTC. This translates into CATSDHRGRRTSGMSSYNEQFF.

This clone was found a few times. Just one base apart from a much larger clone, this may be a read error. The sample carries other DNA sequences with the same CDR3. V is TRBV6-1 and J is TRBJ1-5; D may be TRBD1 (5 bases). CDR1 and CDR2 from the germline V gene are MNHNS and SASEGT. V was clipped by 7 bases and J by 11 bases, with 21 bases between them. The length of the CDR3 is 14 residues. The chain's CDR3 is CASKKGLANVAQHF. The CDR3, as DNA: TGTGCCAGCAAGAAGGGACTGGCCAATGTTGCCCAGCATTTT.

This clone was found many times. The chain couples TRBV6-1 to TRBJ2-2; the match to TRBD2 covers 10 bases. Germline V CDR1 and CDR2: MNHNS, SASEGT. The junction had 6 bases not matched to a gene; V was cut back by 7 bases and J by 7 bases. The CDR3 is 14 residues long. The CDR3 here is CASKAGGPGGELFF. The CDR3 bases are TGTGCCAGCAAAGCGGGAGGGCCAGGCGGGGAGCTGTTTTTT.

This clone showed up many times. The chain joins TRBV30 to TRBJ2-3; D not certain. CDR1 GTSNPN and CDR2 SVGIG come from the germline V gene (reference sequence). This CDR3 has 12 amino acids. V dropped 3 bases and J dropped 2 bases, with 6 bases sitting between them. This CDR3 reads CAWSQDTDTQYF. The CDR3 DNA reads as TGTGCCTGGAGCCAAGACACAGATACGCAGTATTTT.

This clone has at least ten counts. This chain connects TRBV7-2 to TRBJ2-7; TRBD2 agrees at 9 bases. This CDR3 spans 16 amino acids. Germline CDR1 is SGHTA and CDR2 is FQGNSA. V gave up 1 base and J gave up 3 bases; unmatched junction bases: 7. CDR3 loop: CASSLGLAGSGYEQYF. The CDR3 DNA sequence: TGTGCCAGCAGCTTAGGGCTAGCGGGATCGGGCTACGAGCAGTACTTC.

This clone has a count of ten or more. The V and J genes are TRBV9 and TRBJ2-2; 10 nucleotides agree with TRBD2. Germline lookup yields CDR1 SGDLS and CDR2 YYNGEE. The trim removed 0 bases at V and 0 bases at J, leaving 5 bases unmatched. The CDR3 runs to 18 residues. DNA for the CDR3: TGTGCCAGCAGCGTAGGGACTAGCGGATACGCGAACACCGGGGAGCTGTTTTTT. This gives the protein CASSVGTSGYANTGELFF.

The chain couples TRBV18 to TRBJ2-5; D gene ambiguous. With 1 base removed from V and 3 bases from J, the gap between germline ends came to 3 bases. Per germline, CDR1 KGHSH and CDR2 LQKENI. CDR3 length: 12 amino acids. The CDR3 sequence is CASSPQEETQYF. Here the CDR3 DNA reads TGTGCCAGCTCACCACAGGAAGAGACCCAGTACTTC.

Comment on this clone: A much more abundant neighbour one base away suggests this may be a read error. The sample carries other DNA sequences with the same CDR3. The V call is TRBV2, the J call TRBJ2-7; perhaps D is TRBD1 or TRBD2 (5 bases each). CDR1 and CDR2 (germline): SNHLY, FYNNEI. Trimming pared 9 bases from V and 6 bases from J, leaving 21 bases between. CDR3 length equals 14 residues. The CDR3 loop reads CASSPGPAPAEQYF. The CDR3 DNA follows: TGTGCCAGTAGTCCGGGACCAGCCCCAGCCGAGCAGTACTTC.

This clone was picked up many times. The chain employs TRBV11-1 and TRBJ2-3; 13 nucleotides line up with TRBD2. V dropped 5 bases and J dropped 4; count of bases not matched to a gene: 6. Looked up from germline, CDR1 is SGHAT and CDR2 is FQDESV (reference sequence). The CDR3 has 16 residues. CDR3 DNA: TGTGCCAGCAGCAAACCGGGACTAGCGGGACCAGATACGCAGTATTTT. It is translated as CASSKPGLAGPDTQYF.

The table lists this clone with many counts. The genes are TRBV4-2 and TRBJ2-3; 10 bases are a match to TRBD2. The germline gives CDR1 LGHNA, CDR2 YNFKEQ. Germline trimming cut 6 bases from V and 2 bases from J; bases unmatched to any gene: 11. CDR3 length: 17 amino acids. CDR3 sequence (DNA): TGTGCCAGCAGTCTCAGACCAGCGGGAGGGAACACAGATACGCAGTATTTT. This sequence encodes CASSLRPAGGNTDTQYF.

This clone appeared a few times. A much larger clone differs from this one at a single base, so this may be a read error. The chain uses TRBV19 and TRBJ2-5, with D possibly TRBD2 on 6 matching bases. Per the germline V gene, CDR1 is LNHDA and CDR2 is SQIVND (reference sequence). CDR3 size: 14 residues. CDR3 bases: TGTGCCAGTAAGGCCGGGGGAGACCAAGGGACCCAGTACTTC. Its translation: CASKAGGDQGTQYF. Combining the CDR3 with reference TRBV19 and TRBJ2-5 gives the whole variable domain DGGITQSPKYLFRKEGQNVTLSCEQNLNHDAMYWYRQDPGQGLRLIYYSQIVNDFQKGDIAEGYSVSREKKESFPLTVTSAQKNPTAFYLCASKAGGDQGTQYFGPGTRLLVL.

This clone was seen repeatedly, ten times or more. This chain connects TRBV15 to TRBJ2-5; 7 bases align to TRBD1. Germline-derived CDR1 and CDR2 are LNHNV and YYDKDF (reference sequence). This CDR3 contains 13 residues. Unmatched junction bases numbered 4, after V lost 6 bases and J lost 3 bases. The CDR3 sequence is CATSEGGEETQYF. The CDR3 nucleotides read TGTGCCACCAGTGAAGGGGGCGAAGAGACCCAGTACTTC.

Notes on this clone: A much larger clone differs from this one at a single base, so this may be a read error. The V and J genes are TRBV11-1 and TRBJ2-3; the match to TRBD2 covers 8 bases. CDR3 size: 17 residues. V was pared by 5 bases and J by 2 bases, with 12 bases of the junction left unmatched. Germline V gene lookup returns CDR1 SGHAT and CDR2 FQDESV (reference sequence). In DNA, the CDR3 is TGTGCCAGCAGCCTAGGACTATCGGGAGGGTACACAGATACGCAGTATTTT. Residues: CASSLGLSGGYTDTQYF.

This clone was seen many times. The V gene is TRBV6-2 or TRBV6-3, the J gene TRBJ2-7, with TRBD1 matching 9 bases. CDR3 length equals 14 residues. Trimming cost V 8 bases and J 1 base; bases outside gene matches: 6. Germline CDR1 MNHEY, CDR2 SVGEGT. For the CDR3, the DNA is TGTGCCAGCGCCGACAGGGGGTTATCCTACGAGCAGTACTTC. Residues: CASADRGLSYEQYF.

V usage is TRBV20-1 and J usage is TRBJ2-7, with D unresolved. Trimming took off 0 bases at V and 0 bases at J, with 12 bases between the two ends. Looked up from germline, CDR1 is DFQATT and CDR2 is SNEGSKA (reference sequence). The CDR3 length is 15 residues. The CDR3 DNA sequence: TGCAGTGCTAGAGATCCTAGGTCGATCTCCTACGAGCAGTACTTC. Protein sequence: CSARDPRSISYEQYF.

There are many counts of this clone. V is TRBV5-1 and J is TRBJ2-3; 11 bases are a match to TRBD2. Unmatched junction bases numbered 5, after V lost 2 bases and J lost 0 bases. CDR1 is SGHRS, CDR2 YFSETQ, per germline. CDR3 length equals 17 residues. The CDR3 DNA reads as TGCGCCAGCAGCTTCTGGACTAGCGGGTTTAGCACAGATACGCAGTATTTT. Translating it yields CASSFWTSGFSTDTQYF.

The sample holds many counts of this clone. The genes are TRBV7-3 and TRBJ2-2, with 13 bases matching TRBD2. CDR1 is SGHTA, CDR2 FQGTGA, per germline. Trimming took 6 bases from V and 4 from J; bases not matched to a gene: 2. This CDR3 has 15 amino acids. CDR3 sequence (DNA): TGTGCCAGCAGACTAGCGGGAGGGAGCACCGGGGAGCTGTTTTTT. Protein product: CASRLAGGSTGELFF.

This clone was seen repeatedly, ten times or more. CDR3 amino acids: CASSVAGASYEQYF. CDR3 bases: TGTGCCAGCAGTGTAGCGGGAGCTTCCTACGAGCAGTACTTC. The rearrangement uses TRBV6-2 or TRBV6-3 and TRBJ2-7; 9 bases map to TRBD2. CDR1 MNHEY and CDR2 SVGEGT come from the germline V gene. V lost 5 bases and J lost 1; bases outside the gene matches: 3. The CDR3 contains 14 residues.

Worth noting for this clone: A much larger clone sits a single nucleotide away, making a read error possible. Other DNA sequences within the sample encode an identical CDR3. The chain uses TRBV28 and TRBJ2-2, with 10 bases matching TRBD1. The ends lost 5 bases at V and 8 bases at J; junction bases unmatched: 5. The germline V gene encodes CDR1 MDHEN and CDR2 SYDVKM. The CDR3 runs to 14 residues. This chain's CDR3 is CASSPDRGAGELFF. The CDR3, as DNA: TGTGCCAGCAGTCCGGACAGGGGGGCAGGGGAGCTGTTTTTT.

This clone was seen repeatedly, ten times or more. V and J are TRBV12-5 and TRBJ1-1, with TRBD1 matching over 9 bases. This CDR3 has 14 residues. Germline lookup yields CDR1 LGHNT and CDR2 FRNRAP. V shed 2 bases, J shed 4 bases, and the junction held 2 bases outside the gene matches. This CDR3 reads CASGLTGGITEAFF. The DNA of the CDR3 is TGTGCTAGTGGTTTGACAGGGGGCATCACTGAAGCTTTCTTT.

This clone was recorded at least ten times. Written as DNA, the CDR3 is TGCGCCAGCAGCGCACTAGCGGGAACGGGCACCGGGGAGCTGTTTTTT. Encoded protein: CASSALAGTGTGELFF. V gene TRBV5-1 combines with J gene TRBJ2-2; TRBD2 aligns across 10 bases. The V gene's germline CDR1 is SGHRS and CDR2 YFSETQ. This CDR3 is built from 16 residues. V trimming: 4 bases; J trimming: 4 bases; junction bases outside the gene matches: 7.

The chain combines TRBV24-1 with TRBJ1-1; D not certain. CDR1 is KGHDR and CDR2 is SFDVKD in the germline V gene. Trimming took 8 bases from V and 1 from J, leaving 4 bases between them. This CDR3 is built from 11 residues. CDR3 sequence: CATKRNTEAFF. The CDR3 DNA reads as TGTGCCACCAAGAGGAACACTGAAGCTTTCTTT.

This clone came up many times. V usage is TRBV12-3 or TRBV12-4 and J usage is TRBJ2-5, with TRBD2 matching over 8 bases. CDR3 length: 14 residues. Germline trimming cut 5 bases from V and 5 bases from J; bases unmatched to any gene: 7. As DNA, the CDR3 is TGTGCCAGCAGTCCCGGGACTAGTCGGGAGACCCAGTACTTC. It specifies CASSPGTSRETQYF.

The genes are TRBV10-1 and TRBJ2-1, with 7 nucleotides matching TRBD2. The CDR3 is 17 amino acids. Germline V lookup: CDR1 WNHNN, CDR2 SYGVQD (reference sequence). J lost 2 bases, V lost 8 bases, and 15 bases had no gene match. CDR3 bases: TGCGCCAGCCTAGTGGGCAAAGCGGGGAAGCCCTACAATGAGCAGTTCTTC. This sequence encodes CASLVGKAGKPYNEQFF.

This clone was seen ten or more times. The rearrangement joins TRBV20-1 to TRBJ1-6; 10 bases match TRBD1. The J segment lost 10 bases and the V segment lost 1 base, leaving 7 bases of the junction unmatched. This CDR3 is 15 amino acids long. CDR1 and CDR2 from the germline V gene are DFQATT and SNEGSKA (reference sequence). The CDR3 coding sequence is TGCAGTGCTAGAGTTCCGGGACAGGGGAACTCACCCCTCCACTTT. This encodes CSARVPGQGNSPLHF.

This clone was seen at least ten times. The rearrangement joins TRBV3-1 to TRBJ1-4, with 12 bases lining up with TRBD1. CDR1 is LGHDT and CDR2 is YNNKEL in the germline V gene (reference sequence). The CDR3 runs to 18 residues. J gave up 4 bases and V 2 bases, and 8 bases lay outside the gene matches. Here the CDR3 reads CASSQTGTGGADNEKLFF. CDR3 coding DNA: TGTGCCAGCAGCCAAACCGGGACAGGGGGCGCGGATAATGAAAAACTGTTTTTT.

This clone was found many times. This chain connects TRBV29-1 to TRBJ2-5; 7 bases line up with TRBD2. The ends lost 7 bases at V and 3 bases at J; junction bases unmatched: 11. Per the germline V gene, CDR1 is SQVTM and CDR2 is ANQGSEA. The CDR3 length is 14 residues. CDR3 loop: CSASGISLKETQYF. For the CDR3, the DNA is TGCAGCGCAAGCGGGATCTCTCTAAAAGAGACCCAGTACTTC.

The chain couples TRBV4-1 to TRBJ1-2; the D gene is possibly TRBD1 (5 bases). V was clipped by 3 bases and J by 8 bases, with 13 bases between them. The CDR3 runs to 13 residues. Germline V gene sequence: CDR1 MGHRA, CDR2 YSYEKL. The CDR3 bases are TGCGCCAGCAGCCACACTGGGCAGGGAGGCTACACCTTC. Amino acid sequence: CASSHTGQGGYTF.

This clone appeared many times. This sequence joins TRBV6-5 and TRBJ1-1; D unresolved. The CDR3 extends over 18 amino acids. Between the trimmed V and J ends, which lost 3 bases and 1 base, there was a span of 21 bases. Germline assignment: CDR1 MNHEY and CDR2 SVGAGI. CDR3 coding DNA: TGTGCCAGCAGTTATCACAATTTAGGTGCTGGCGCGAACACTGAAGCTTTCTTT. Translated, it gives CASSYHNLGAGANTEAFF.

This clone appeared many times. The rearrangement uses TRBV5-1 and TRBJ2-5, with TRBD2 matching over 14 bases. Trimming at V came to 4 bases and at J to 2 bases, leaving 4 bases not matched to a gene. CDR3 size: 16 residues. The germline V gene has CDR1 SGHRS and CDR2 YFSETQ. CDR3 bases: TGCGCCAGCAGCCTTGGGACTAGCGGGAGACAAGAGACCCAGTACTTC. Its protein product is CASSLGTSGRQETQYF. The full variable domain, its missing parts supplied by reference TRBV5-1 and TRBJ2-5, is KAGVTQTPRYLIKTRGQQVTLSCSPISGHRSVSWYQQTPGQGLQFLFEYFSETQRNKGNFPGRFSGRQFSNSRSEMNVSTLELGDSALYLCASSLGTSGRQETQYFGPGTRLLVL.